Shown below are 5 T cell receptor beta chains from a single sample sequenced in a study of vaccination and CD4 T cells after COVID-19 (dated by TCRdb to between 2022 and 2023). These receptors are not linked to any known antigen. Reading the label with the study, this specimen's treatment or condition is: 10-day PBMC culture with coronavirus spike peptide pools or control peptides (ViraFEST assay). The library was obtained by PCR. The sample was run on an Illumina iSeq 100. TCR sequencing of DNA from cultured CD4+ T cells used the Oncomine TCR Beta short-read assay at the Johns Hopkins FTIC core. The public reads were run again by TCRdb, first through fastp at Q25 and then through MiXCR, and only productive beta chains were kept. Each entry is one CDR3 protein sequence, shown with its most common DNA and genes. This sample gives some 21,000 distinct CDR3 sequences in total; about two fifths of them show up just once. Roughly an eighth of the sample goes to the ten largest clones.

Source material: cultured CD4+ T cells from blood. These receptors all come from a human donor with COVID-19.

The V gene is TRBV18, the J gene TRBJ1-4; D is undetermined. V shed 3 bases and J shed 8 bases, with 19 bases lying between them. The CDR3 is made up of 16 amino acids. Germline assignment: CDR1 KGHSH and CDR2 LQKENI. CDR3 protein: CASSPLEESRREKLFF. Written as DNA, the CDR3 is TGTGCCAGCTCACCGTTGGAGGAGTCCAGGCGAGAAAAACTGTTTTTT.

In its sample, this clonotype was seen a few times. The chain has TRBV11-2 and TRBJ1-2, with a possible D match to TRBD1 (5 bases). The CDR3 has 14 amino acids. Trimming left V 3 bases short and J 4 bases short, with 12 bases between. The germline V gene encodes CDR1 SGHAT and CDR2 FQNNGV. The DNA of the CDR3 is TGTGCCAGCAGCTTGACTGACAGCACCTATGGCTACACCTTC. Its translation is CASSLTDSTYGYTF.

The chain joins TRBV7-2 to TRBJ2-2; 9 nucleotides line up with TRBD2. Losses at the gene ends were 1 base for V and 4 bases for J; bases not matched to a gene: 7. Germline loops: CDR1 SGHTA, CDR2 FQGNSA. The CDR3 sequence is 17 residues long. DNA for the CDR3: TGTGCCAGCAGCTTAGTGGGGAGCGGGGGGTTCACCGGGGAGCTGTTTTTT. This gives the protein CASSLVGSGGFTGELFF.

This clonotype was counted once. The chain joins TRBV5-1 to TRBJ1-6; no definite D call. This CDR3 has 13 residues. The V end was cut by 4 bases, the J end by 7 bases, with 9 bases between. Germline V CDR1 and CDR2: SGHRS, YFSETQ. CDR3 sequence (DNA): TGCGCCAGCAGCAAGTTACAGAATTCACCCCTCCACTTT. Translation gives CASSKLQNSPLHF.

The CDR3 DNA sequence: TGTGCCAGCAGTTTTCGGGTCTCCGGGGAGACCCAGTACTTC. Its protein product is CASSFRVSGETQYF. The chain employs TRBV6-5 and TRBJ2-5, with D unresolved. V was pared by 4 bases and J by 5 bases, with 14 bases between. This CDR3 comprises 14 residues. Germline CDR1 and CDR2: MNHEY and SVGAGI.